This T cell receptor beta chain came from a study of siplizumab effects on memory and regulatory T cells. General study results and limits: Alloreactive clones mapping to unstimulated subsets formed only a minor fraction. Memory T cells appeared less diverse than naive cells, which seemed to contribute substantially to alloresponse.

CDR3 length: 17 amino acids. Germline V gene lookup returns CDR1 ENHRY and CDR2 SYGVKD. Trimming cost V 6 bases and J 2 bases; bases outside gene matches: 8. Details on this clone: Antigen: not known.

Assays examined about 100,000 TCR templates per sample. Using immunoSEQ multiplex PCR, the repertoire was profiled, and TCRdb retains in-frame clones only, with some absent. The sample has about 100,000 clones, more than 85% seen once. The sequenced material came from CD4+ T cells sorted from blood. The TCR comes from a human donor in good health. The chain is built from TRBV10-3 and TRBJ2-3, with 13 bases matching TRBD2. The CDR3 DNA reads TGTGCCATCAGCGGACCGGGACTAGCGGGGATCACAGATACGCAGTATTTT. It codes for CAISGPGLAGITDTQYF.